This T cell receptor (beta chain) was recorded in a study of blood T cells in healthy people across ages. This clonotype was observed a handful of times. In germline, CDR1 is LGHNT, CDR2 FRNRAP. CDR3 size: 14 residues. Losses at the gene ends were 6 bases for V and 5 bases for J; bases not matched to a gene: 7. It was with a sample-barcoded 5' primer and a J-beta primer mix that a second PCR of roughly 7 to 12 cycles was run. TCRdb reanalysed the 5' RACE reads using MiXCR and keeps one entry per CDR3 protein. Here the sample spans fewer than 2 million distinct CDR3 sequences, about two fifths being singletons.

Sample: blood. This sequence was found in a human donor in good health. This chain joins TRBV12-5 and TRBJ1-2, with TRBD1 identical over 9 bases. The CDR3 bases are TGTGCTAGTGGACCGGGACAGGGAACTTATGGCTACACCTTC. Residues: CASGPGQGTYGYTF.